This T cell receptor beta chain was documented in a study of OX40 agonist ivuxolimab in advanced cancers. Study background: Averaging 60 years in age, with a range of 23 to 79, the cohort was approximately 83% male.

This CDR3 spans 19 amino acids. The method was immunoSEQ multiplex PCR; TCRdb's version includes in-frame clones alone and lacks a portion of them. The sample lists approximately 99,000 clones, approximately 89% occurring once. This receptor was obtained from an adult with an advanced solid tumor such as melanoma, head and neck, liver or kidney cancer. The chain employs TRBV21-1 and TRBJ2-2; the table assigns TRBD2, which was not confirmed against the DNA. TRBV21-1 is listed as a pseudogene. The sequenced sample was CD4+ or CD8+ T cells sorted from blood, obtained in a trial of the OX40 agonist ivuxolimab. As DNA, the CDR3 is TGTGCCAGCAGCAAAAAAGGGAAAGCGGGAGCTTCGTTCACCGGGGAGCTGTTTTTT. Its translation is CASSKKGKAGASFTGELFF.